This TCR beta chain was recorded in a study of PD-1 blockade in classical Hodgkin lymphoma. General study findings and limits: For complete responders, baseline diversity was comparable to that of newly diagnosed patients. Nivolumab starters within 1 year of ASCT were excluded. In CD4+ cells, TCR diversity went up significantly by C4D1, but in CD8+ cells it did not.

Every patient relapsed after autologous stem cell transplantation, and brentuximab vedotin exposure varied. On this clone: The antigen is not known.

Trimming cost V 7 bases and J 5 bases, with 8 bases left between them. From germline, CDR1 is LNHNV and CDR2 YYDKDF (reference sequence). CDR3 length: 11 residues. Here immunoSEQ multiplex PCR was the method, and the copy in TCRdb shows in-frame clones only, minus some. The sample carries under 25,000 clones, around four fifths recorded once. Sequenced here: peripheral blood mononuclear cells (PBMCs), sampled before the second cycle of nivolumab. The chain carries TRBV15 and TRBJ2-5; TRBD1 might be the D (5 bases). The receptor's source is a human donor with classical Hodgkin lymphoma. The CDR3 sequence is CATKGVETQYF. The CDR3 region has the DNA TGTGCCACCAAAGGGGTGGAGACCCAGTACTTC.